Shown below are 17 T cell receptor beta chains from a single sample sequenced in a study of cytomegalovirus exposure and HLA in healthy donors. TCRdb keeps only in-frame clones here, not all; method: immunoSEQ multiplex PCR. Here the sample spans more than 200,000 clones, roughly 84% being singletons. What was sequenced was PBMCs. The receptors derive from a young man in good health and CMV-seropositive.

V gene TRBV7-8 combines with J gene TRBJ2-3; D is uncertain. The CDR3 has 16 amino acids. Germline CDR1 is SGHVS and CDR2 is FQNEAQ. Between the trimmed V and J ends, which lost 0 bases and 1 base, there was a span of 11 bases. The CDR3 region has the DNA TGTGCCAGCAGCTTAGCCCTCTTCAAACGCACAGATACGCAGTATTTT. Translating gives CASSLALFKRTDTQYF.

Here the CDR3 DNA reads TGTGCCAGCAGTGAAGGTGGACACATTCAAGAGACCCAGTACTTC. Its protein is CASSEGGHIQETQYF. J is TRBJ2-5 and V is TRBV6-1, with D possibly TRBD1 on 5 matching bases. Germline values: CDR1 MNHNS, CDR2 SASEGT. This CDR3 spans 15 amino acids. The V gene lost 1 base and the J gene lost 2 bases, with 11 bases spanning the gap.

The V call is TRBV30, the J call TRBJ2-2; D ambiguous. Germline values: CDR1 GTSNPN, CDR2 SVGIG (reference sequence). This CDR3 has 13 amino acids. V was pared by 2 bases and J by 4 bases, with 8 bases between. The DNA for the CDR3 is TGTGCCTGGAGTTCAAGGGTCACCGGGGAGCTGTTTTTT. Protein: CAWSSRVTGELFF.

This chain joins TRBV7-2 and TRBJ1-1; 8 nucleotides agree with TRBD1. This CDR3 is built from 15 residues. Looked up from germline, CDR1 is SGHTA and CDR2 is FQGNSA. Trimming removed 4 bases from V and 3 bases from J; junction bases left unmatched: 7. The DNA of the CDR3 is TGTGCCAGCAGCTCCTCCGGACAGGGATACACTGAAGCTTTCTTT. It encodes CASSSSGQGYTEAFF.

The V gene is TRBV10-3, the J gene TRBJ2-7; D is uncertain. The germline V and J ends were trimmed by 4 bases and 5 bases, with 18 bases remaining between them. This CDR3 is built from 15 residues. Germline loops: CDR1 ENHRY, CDR2 SYGVKD. The CDR3: CAISGSVRGRDEQYF. The CDR3 bases are TGTGCCATCAGTGGCTCGGTTAGAGGTCGAGACGAGCAGTACTTC.

The chain joins TRBV29-1 to TRBJ1-1; TRBD1 aligns across 7 bases. Germline CDR1 SQVTM, CDR2 ANQGSEA. With V trimmed by 4 bases and J by 0 bases, 5 bases remained unmatched. The CDR3 runs to 14 residues. The CDR3 loop is CSVADRFMNTEAFF. The CDR3 DNA reads TGCAGCGTTGCGGACAGGTTCATGAACACTGAAGCTTTCTTT.

The chain joins TRBV6-5 to TRBJ1-2, with 9 bases matching TRBD1. The germline CDR1 and CDR2 sequences are MNHEY and SVGAGI. The CDR3 contains 15 residues. The V and J ends lost 6 bases and 4 bases, in that order; junction bases with no gene match: 9. The CDR3 sequence is CASRETGGPSYGYTF. CDR3 DNA sequence: TGTGCCAGCAGGGAAACAGGGGGCCCTTCCTATGGCTACACCTTC.

In its sample, this clone was seen once. The chain has TRBV25-1 and TRBJ2-2; no clear D gene. The V and J ends lost 3 bases and 9 bases respectively, with 14 bases between them. Germline V gives CDR1 MGHDK, CDR2 SYGVNS. CDR3 length equals 14 residues. The CDR3 DNA follows: TGTGCCAGCAGTGAGGGTCCCAGGTCCCGGGAGCTGTTTTTT. It yields the protein CASSEGPRSRELFF. The full variable domain, in which reference TRBV25-1 and TRBJ2-2 provide the parts outside the CDR3, is EADIYQTPRYLVIGTGKKITLECSQTMGHDKMYWYQQDPGMELHLIHYSYGVNSTEKGDLSSESTVSRIRTEHFPLTLESARPSHTSQYLCASSEGPRSRELFFGEGSRLTVL.

V is TRBV7-9 and J is TRBJ1-1, with D possibly matching TRBD1 (6 bases). This CDR3 has 17 amino acids. V lost 4 bases, J lost 0 bases, and 18 bases lay in between. Germline values: CDR1 SEHNR, CDR2 FQNEAQ (reference sequence). Written as DNA, the CDR3 is TGTGCCAGCAGCTACGTTACGGGGGCAGGCATGAACACTGAAGCTTTCTTT. Protein sequence: CASSYVTGAGMNTEAFF.

This chain uses TRBV7-9 with TRBJ2-1, with 7 bases fitting TRBD1. The CDR3 loop spans 13 amino acids. Germline V lookup: CDR1 SEHNR, CDR2 FQNEAQ (reference sequence). V was pared by 1 base and J by 9 bases, with 3 bases of the junction left unmatched. Here the CDR3 DNA reads TGTGCCAGCAGCTTAGGAGGACAGGCTGAGCAGTTCTTC. Amino acids: CASSLGGQAEQFF.

The J gene is TRBJ1-2, the V gene TRBV5-6; 10 bases are shared with TRBD1. The CDR3 sequence is 13 residues long. Germline trimming cut 6 bases from V and 4 bases from J; bases unmatched to any gene: 3. From germline, CDR1 is SGHDT and CDR2 YYEEEE. The CDR3 sequence is CASIRDRGYGYTF. CDR3 nucleotide sequence: TGTGCCAGCATTCGGGACAGGGGCTATGGCTACACCTTC.

V and J are TRBV5-1 and TRBJ2-1; unclear D gene. Germline-derived CDR1 and CDR2 are SGHRS and YFSETQ. This CDR3 spans 14 amino acids. V lost 2 bases and J 8 bases, leaving 14 bases between the germline ends. The CDR3 DNA follows: TGCGCCAGCAGCTTAGTGGGATATGTGGATGAGCAGTTCTTC. Translated, it gives CASSLVGYVDEQFF.

The rearrangement uses TRBV5-4 and TRBJ2-2; D ambiguous. The germline V gene encodes CDR1 SGHNT and CDR2 YYREEE (reference sequence). Trimming pared 0 bases from V and 0 bases from J, leaving 6 bases between. The CDR3 covers 15 residues. As DNA, the CDR3 is TGTGCCAGCAGCTTGGACAGAGCGAACACCGGGGAGCTGTTTTTT. Protein product: CASSLDRANTGELFF.

The rearrangement links TRBV10-2 to TRBJ2-5; D possibly corresponds to TRBD2 (6 bases). Germline-derived CDR1 and CDR2 are WSHSY and SAAADI. V gave up 10 bases and J gave up 2 bases, with 17 bases separating them. This CDR3 has 14 amino acids. This CDR3 is CATLRGGGQETQYF. The CDR3 DNA follows: TGCGCCACTCTAAGGGGAGGTGGGCAAGAGACCCAGTACTTC.

The genes are TRBV2 and TRBJ2-1, with D unclear. CDR3 length: 14 residues. The ends were cut back, 7 bases at V and 8 bases at J, with 18 bases in the middle. Germline CDR1 SNHLY, CDR2 FYNNEI. In DNA, the CDR3 is TGTGCCAGCAACCGGGTCCTGACGGGCGATGAGCAGTTCTTC. Its protein is CASNRVLTGDEQFF.

The chain carries TRBV5-4 and TRBJ2-7, with unresolved D. Germline V lookup: CDR1 SGHNT, CDR2 YYREEE (reference sequence). The CDR3 sequence is 14 residues long. The V end was cut by 2 bases, the J end by 3 bases, with 12 bases between. Here the CDR3 reads CASSFSGLNYEQYF. The CDR3 DNA reads as TGTGCCAGCAGCTTTTCCGGCCTAAACTACGAGCAGTACTTC. Full variable domain (missing parts from reference TRBV5-4 and TRBJ2-7): ETGVTQSPTHLIKTRGQQVTLRCSSQSGHNTVSWYQQALGQGPQFIFQYYREEENGRGNFPPRFSGLQFPNYSSELNVNALELDDSALYLCASSFSGLNYEQYFGPGTRLTVT.

The chain uses TRBV6-1 and TRBJ1-1; D may be TRBD1 (5 bases). The CDR3 length is 14 residues. Germline loops: CDR1 MNHNS, CDR2 SASEGT. V lost 4 bases, J lost 4 bases, and 13 bases lay in between. The CDR3 coding sequence is TGTGCCAGCAGTGTTGTAGGGACGGGCACTGAAGCTTTCTTT. Its translation is CASSVVGTGTEAFF.